Sequencing of this TCR beta chain was carried out in a study of blood T cell repertoires in COVID-19. At the level of the study: Samples came from the United States, Italy and Spain, spanning acute and convalescent COVID-19. Sources were T cells, B-cell-depleted T cells, or PBMCs; the material itself was cDNA or gDNA.

Per the original data handling: Counts of nucleated cells, estimated from reference gene primer amplification, were obtained. Clones were sequenced by immunoSEQ multiplex PCR, and TCRdb holds only the in-frame ones, with some missing. That table furnishes V, J and clone size, whereas the DNA furnished D and trimming. The sample consists of approximately 530,000 clones, approximately 91% of them appearing once. Germline assignment: CDR1 SGHAT and CDR2 FQNNGV. The CDR3 is made up of 12 amino acids. V lost 1 base and J 8 bases, leaving 8 bases between the germline ends. A remark on this clone: The same CDR3 can be traced to other DNA sequences in this sample.

This TCR was sampled from a woman aged 50 to 60 with COVID-19, enrolled during active disease. This chain joins TRBV11-2 and TRBJ1-1, with no clear D. The sequenced material came from peripheral blood. The CDR3 protein is CASSLGAGEAFF. The CDR3 DNA follows: TGTGCCAGCAGCTTAGGGGCAGGCGAAGCTTTCTTT.